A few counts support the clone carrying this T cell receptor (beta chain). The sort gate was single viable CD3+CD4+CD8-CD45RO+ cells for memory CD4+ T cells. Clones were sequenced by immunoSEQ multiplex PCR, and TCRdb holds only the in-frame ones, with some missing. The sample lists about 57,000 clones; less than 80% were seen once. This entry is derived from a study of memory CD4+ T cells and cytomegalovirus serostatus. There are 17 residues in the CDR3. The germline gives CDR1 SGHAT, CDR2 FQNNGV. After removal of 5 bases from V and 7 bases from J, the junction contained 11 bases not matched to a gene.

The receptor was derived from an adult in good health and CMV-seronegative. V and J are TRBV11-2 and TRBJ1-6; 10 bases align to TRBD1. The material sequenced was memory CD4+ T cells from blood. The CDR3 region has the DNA TGTGCCAGCAGCCGCTTAGCAGGACAGGGGGGGAATTCACCCCTCCACTTT. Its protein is CASSRLAGQGGNSPLHF.